The 20 T cell receptor beta chains below come from one sample, sequenced in a study of blood T cell repertoires in COVID-19. TCRdb's table, derived via immunoSEQ multiplex PCR, lists solely in-frame clones and lacks some. This sample has fewer than 200,000 clones, with approximately 80% found just once. The sample comprised PBMCs or T cells enriched from blood (not recorded which). Receptors originate from a woman aged 55-70 years with acute COVID-19.

The J gene is TRBJ2-2, the V gene TRBV10-3, with unresolved D. CDR1 is ENHRY, CDR2 SYGVKD, per germline. CDR3 length: 15 residues. V was shortened by 3 bases and J by 4 bases, with 12 bases between the two germline ends. This chain's CDR3 is CAISDEVLSTGELFF. CDR3 bases: TGTGCCATCAGTGATGAGGTTTTGTCCACCGGGGAGCTGTTTTTT.

The chain has TRBV14 and TRBJ1-2; D uncertain. Germline V lookup: CDR1 SGHDN, CDR2 FVKESK. Trimming took 4 bases from V and 4 from J, leaving 7 bases between them. The length of the CDR3 is 12 residues. The CDR3 loop reads CASSRGIYGYTF. CDR3 bases: TGTGCCAGCAGCCGCGGGATCTATGGCTACACCTTC. Complete variable domain (other parts from reference TRBV14 and TRBJ1-2): EAGVTQFPSHSVIEKGQTVTLRCDPISGHDNLYWYRRVMGKEIKFLLHFVKESKQDESGMPNNRFLAERTGGTYSTLKVQPAELEDSGVYFCASSRGIYGYTFGSGTRLTVV.

The V and J genes are TRBV18 and TRBJ1-3, with a possible D match to TRBD1 (6 bases). This CDR3 is built from 16 residues. Deletions cut 3 bases from V and 3 bases from J, with 15 bases between. From germline, CDR1 is KGHSH and CDR2 LQKENI. The chain's CDR3 is CASSPPTGGIGNTIYF. CDR3 bases: TGTGCCAGCTCACCTCCGACAGGAGGAATTGGAAACACCATATATTTT.

This sequence joins TRBV24-1 and TRBJ1-4; 7 bases line up with TRBD1. The germline gives CDR1 KGHDR, CDR2 SFDVKD. V lost 2 bases and J lost 8; bases outside the gene matches: 7. The CDR3 is 15 amino acids. The chain's CDR3 is CATSDSYRGREKLFF. CDR3 nucleotide sequence: TGTGCCACCAGTGATTCTTACAGGGGCCGGGAAAAACTGTTTTTT.

This clone was picked up a small number of times. This chain connects TRBV7-9 to TRBJ1-6; 8 nucleotides line up with TRBD1. Germline V CDR1 and CDR2: SEHNR, FQNEAQ (reference sequence). There are 18 residues in the CDR3. Trimming took 3 bases from V and 7 from J; bases not matched to a gene: 14. The CDR3 DNA is TGTGCCAGCAGCTTCCCGGCCCTCCGGGACAGGTCAAATTCACCCCTCCACTTT. Encoded protein: CASSFPALRDRSNSPLHF.

This chain uses TRBV2 with TRBJ1-6, with 8 bases that match TRBD1. CDR1 SNHLY and CDR2 FYNNEI come from the germline V gene. This CDR3 spans 13 amino acids. J was trimmed by 9 bases and V by 8 bases; bases with no gene match: 6. The chain's CDR3 is CASSRDRSSPLHF. The CDR3 region has the DNA TGTGCCAGCTCTAGGGACAGGAGTTCACCCCTCCACTTT.

J is TRBJ1-1 and V is TRBV4-1; 8 bases fit TRBD1. The V and J ends lost 2 bases and 4 bases, in that order; junction bases with no gene match: 12. Looked up from germline, CDR1 is MGHRA and CDR2 is YSYEKL. The CDR3 has 17 amino acids. CDR3 coding DNA: TGCGCCAGCAGCCAACGGGCAGGGGGCGCGTGGGTCACTGAAGCTTTCTTT. Translation gives CASSQRAGGAWVTEAFF.

V usage is TRBV4-3 and J usage is TRBJ2-7, with 8 bases that match TRBD2. The length of the CDR3 is 15 residues. V was clipped by 1 base and J by 2 bases; unmatched bases: 4. CDR1 LGHNA and CDR2 YSLEER come from the germline V gene. Here the CDR3 DNA reads TGCGCCAGCAGCCAAGGATCGGGGGGGACCTACGAGCAGTACGTC. Amino acids: CASSQGSGGTYEQYV.

This chain links TRBV7-8 with TRBJ1-5; 7 bases match TRBD1. This CDR3 has 13 residues. The germline V gene has CDR1 SGHVS and CDR2 FQNEAQ. V gave up 5 bases and J gave up 6 bases; unmatched junction bases: 4. CDR3 nucleotide sequence: TGTGCCAGCAGCGCAGACAGGGCTCAGCCCCAGCATTTT. This sequence encodes CASSADRAQPQHF.

The chain has TRBV6-5 and TRBJ1-2, with D maybe TRBD1 (5 bases). V lost 8 bases to trimming and J lost 2 bases, with 18 bases between them. The CDR3 is 15 amino acids. Germline V CDR1 and CDR2: MNHEY, SVGAGI. This CDR3 is CASLFMLGANYGYTF. For the CDR3, the DNA is TGTGCCAGCCTATTTATGTTAGGGGCCAACTATGGCTACACCTTC.

The chain uses TRBV9 and TRBJ2-5; 10 nucleotides align to TRBD2. Trimming took 0 bases from V and 5 from J; bases not matched to a gene: 7. The CDR3 extends over 16 amino acids. CDR1 and CDR2 from the germline V gene are SGDLS and YYNGEE. The CDR3 loop reads CASSVGSSGGGETQYF. CDR3 nucleotide sequence: TGTGCCAGCAGCGTAGGATCTAGCGGGGGCGGTGAGACCCAGTACTTC.

This rearrangement joins TRBV7-2 to TRBJ2-2; TRBD2 aligns across 12 bases. The CDR3 consists of 15 residues. Germline V gives CDR1 SGHTA, CDR2 FQGNSA. After removal of 6 bases from V and 6 bases from J, the junction contained 5 bases not matched to a gene. The CDR3 spells CASSRLAGVSGELFF. CDR3 DNA sequence: TGTGCCAGCAGTCGACTAGCGGGAGTTTCCGGGGAGCTGTTTTTT.

The genes are TRBV4-3 and TRBJ2-7; D is possibly TRBD2 (5 bases). Per the germline V gene, CDR1 is LGHNA and CDR2 is YSLEER. The CDR3 contains 16 residues. The V end lost 4 bases, the J end lost 5 bases, and 21 bases lay between the germline ends. CDR3 nucleotide sequence: TGCGCCAGCAGCCCTCAAACGAAGTATAGAGGGCACGAGCAGTACGTC. Residues: CASSPQTKYRGHEQYV.

This chain links TRBV5-6 with TRBJ1-5, with TRBD1 matching over 7 bases. There are 14 residues in the CDR3. V shed 4 bases, J shed 4 bases, and the junction held 5 bases outside the gene matches. Per the germline V gene, CDR1 is SGHDT and CDR2 is YYEEEE. CDR3 loop: CASSAGQSNQPQHF. CDR3 nucleotides: TGTGCCAGCAGCGCGGGACAGAGTAATCAGCCCCAGCATTTT.

The rearrangement joins TRBV6-5 to TRBJ2-7; 9 positions match TRBD2. Germline V gene lookup returns CDR1 MNHEY and CDR2 SVGAGI. CDR3 length: 13 residues. Losses at the gene ends were 6 bases for V and 4 bases for J; bases not matched to a gene: 4. In nucleotides, the CDR3 is TGTGCCAGCAGGACTAGCGGAAATTACGAGCAGTACTTC. It codes for CASRTSGNYEQYF.

The rearrangement uses TRBV27 and TRBJ1-1, with D unclear. Germline loops: CDR1 MNHEY, CDR2 SMNVEV (reference sequence). V lost 5 bases and J 3 bases, leaving 10 bases between the germline ends. CDR3 length: 13 residues. CDR3 in amino acids: CASSVREYTEAFF. The CDR3 DNA reads as TGTGCCAGCAGTGTCCGGGAGTACACTGAAGCTTTCTTT.

The chain's CDR3 is CASSEHRGLSTEAFF. Written as DNA, the CDR3 is TGTGCCAGCAGCGAACACAGGGGGCTAAGCACTGAAGCTTTCTTT. The V gene is TRBV9, the J gene TRBJ1-1; 9 bases line up with TRBD1. V was clipped by 3 bases and J by 4 bases; unmatched bases: 7. The CDR3 is made up of 15 amino acids. Germline assignment: CDR1 SGDLS and CDR2 YYNGEE.

This clone appeared once. The chain uses TRBV9 and TRBJ2-5; 9 bases are a match to TRBD1. The CDR3 runs 15 residues. Germline V gene lookup returns CDR1 SGDLS and CDR2 YYNGEE. Germline trimming cut 2 bases from V and 5 bases from J; bases unmatched to any gene: 7. As DNA, the CDR3 is TGTGCCAGCAGCGTCGAGGACAGGGGCTGGGAGACCCAGTACTTC. This encodes CASSVEDRGWETQYF.

The rearrangement links TRBV2 to TRBJ2-2; 9 bases are a match to TRBD1. CDR3 length equals 16 residues. The germline V gene has CDR1 SNHLY and CDR2 FYNNEI. J gave up 5 bases and V 4 bases, and 8 bases lay outside the gene matches. The CDR3 region is CASSGDRVILTGELFF. CDR3 DNA: TGTGCCAGCAGTGGGGACAGGGTCATACTAACCGGGGAGCTGTTTTTT.

The rearrangement joins TRBV9 to TRBJ2-7; D may be TRBD1 (6 bases). Germline CDR1 SGDLS, CDR2 YYNGEE. The CDR3 is 18 amino acids. The ends were cut back, 1 base at V and 3 bases at J, with 23 bases in the middle. The CDR3: CASSVPITGTSLHYEQYF. The CDR3 nucleotides are TGTGCCAGCAGCGTACCCATCACCGGGACATCCCTCCACTACGAGCAGTACTTC. Full variable domain (remainder filled in from reference TRBV9 and TRBJ2-7): DSGVTQTPKHLITATGQRVTLRCSPRSGDLSVYWYQQSLDQGLQFLIQYYNGEERAKGNILERFSAQQFPDLHSELNLSSLELGDSALYFCASSVPITGTSLHYEQYFGPGTRLTVT.